Listed below are T cell receptor beta chains from one sample, sequenced in a study of naive and memory T cell subsets. TCRdb re-called the UMI-ligation and nested PCR reads through MiXCR, storing one row per CDR3 protein. Of over 110,000 distinct CDR3 sequences listed, under 25% were seen once; the top ten hold about 0.63%. The sequencing sample was made of naive CD8+ T cells from blood. All receptors derive from a human donor in good health. CDR3s leave out the opening cysteine and the closing phenylalanine or tryptophan. Fields, in order: V gene, J gene, CDR3 protein.

V gene: TRBV29-1; J gene: TRBJ2-2; CDR3 protein: SVEVVLVGDTGELF
V gene: TRBV20-1; J gene: TRBJ2-7; CDR3 protein: SAADRDEQY
V gene: TRBV12-3/TRBV12-4; J gene: TRBJ2-3; CDR3 protein: ASSLVADTQY
V gene: TRBV2; J gene: TRBJ2-7; CDR3 protein: ASSEGQGLGEQY
V gene: TRBV4-3; J gene: TRBJ2-1; CDR3 protein: ASSQMGGLARLNEQF
V gene: TRBV27; J gene: TRBJ1-1; CDR3 protein: ASSTFFRDRMNTEAF
V gene: TRBV28; J gene: TRBJ2-7; CDR3 protein: ASSLGTGQY
V gene: TRBV7-9; J gene: TRBJ2-7; CDR3 protein: ASTPANYEQY
V gene: TRBV27; J gene: TRBJ2-7; CDR3 protein: ASSSGTGWHEQY
V gene: TRBV13; J gene: TRBJ1-5; CDR3 protein: ASSLLGQPQH
V gene: TRBV6-1; J gene: TRBJ1-1; CDR3 protein: ASSDEDRVPTEAF
V gene: TRBV28; J gene: TRBJ2-4; CDR3 protein: ASRRELKNTQY
V gene: TRBV7-8; J gene: TRBJ2-1; CDR3 protein: ASSHHPEGGNEQF
V gene: TRBV28; J gene: TRBJ2-7; CDR3 protein: ASSFAGMDYEQY
V gene: TRBV6-5; J gene: TRBJ2-7; CDR3 protein: ASSVKGYEQY
V gene: TRBV5-6; J gene: TRBJ2-7; CDR3 protein: ASSLTSGNYEQY
V gene: TRBV4-1; J gene: TRBJ1-1; CDR3 protein: ASSRKQGGTEAF
V gene: TRBV28; J gene: TRBJ1-1; CDR3 protein: ASSSTGSNTEAF
V gene: TRBV6-5; J gene: TRBJ2-5; CDR3 protein: ASSPVGQDYQETQY
V gene: TRBV6-2/TRBV6-3; J gene: TRBJ2-1; CDR3 protein: ASSVAYEQF
V gene: TRBV28; J gene: TRBJ1-1; CDR3 protein: ASSPGGPEAF
V gene: TRBV7-2; J gene: TRBJ1-5; CDR3 protein: ASSLWQSNQPQH
V gene: TRBV7-9; J gene: TRBJ2-2; CDR3 protein: AGIGALPNTGELF
V gene: TRBV20-1; J gene: TRBJ2-7; CDR3 protein: SATSSFGGDEQY
V gene: TRBV6-5; J gene: TRBJ2-1; CDR3 protein: ASSPRPYDEQF
V gene: TRBV29-1; J gene: TRBJ1-1; CDR3 protein: SVERGTHHATEAF
V gene: TRBV7-9; J gene: TRBJ2-1; CDR3 protein: ASSYPSEYNEQF
V gene: TRBV5-1; J gene: TRBJ2-5; CDR3 protein: ASSFLPGQGETQY
V gene: TRBV6-5; J gene: TRBJ1-5; CDR3 protein: ASSRGLVGRQPQH
V gene: TRBV15; J gene: TRBJ1-5; CDR3 protein: ATSRDQRGGQPQH
V gene: TRBV14; J gene: TRBJ2-7; CDR3 protein: ASSQGPSGAYEQY
V gene: TRBV13; J gene: TRBJ2-7; CDR3 protein: ASSLGGPEQY
V gene: TRBV27; J gene: TRBJ2-7; CDR3 protein: ASSYQGTYEQY
V gene: TRBV3-1; J gene: TRBJ2-1; CDR3 protein: ASSQDPPTEQF
V gene: TRBV12-3/TRBV12-4; J gene: TRBJ2-7; CDR3 protein: ASSLGEGVQY
V gene: TRBV4-3; J gene: TRBJ2-1; CDR3 protein: ASSQDLPTSGRGSSYNEQF
V gene: TRBV6-1; J gene: TRBJ1-5; CDR3 protein: ASSVRHRDLQPQH
V gene: TRBV7-9; J gene: TRBJ1-5; CDR3 protein: ASSSGGWDQPQH
V gene: TRBV10-3; J gene: TRBJ2-5; CDR3 protein: AISDVSITQETQY
V gene: TRBV7-9; J gene: TRBJ2-7; CDR3 protein: ASSFGTASSYEQY
V gene: TRBV27; J gene: TRBJ2-3; CDR3 protein: ASSTQTRVSEY
V gene: TRBV11-2; J gene: TRBJ1-1; CDR3 protein: ASSNSGGRGTEAF
V gene: TRBV28; J gene: TRBJ1-5; CDR3 protein: ASSFDAGRHQPQH
V gene: TRBV28; J gene: TRBJ2-3; CDR3 protein: ASSLTSREFEVATDTQY
V gene: TRBV20-1; J gene: TRBJ1-5; CDR3 protein: SASLRGVSNQPQH
V gene: TRBV25-1; J gene: TRBJ2-7; CDR3 protein: ASSGGTGAYEQY
V gene: TRBV6-6; J gene: TRBJ2-3; CDR3 protein: ASSYSLTDTQY
V gene: TRBV24-1; J gene: TRBJ1-6; CDR3 protein: ATRTFDTESSYNSPLH
V gene: TRBV12-3/TRBV12-4; J gene: TRBJ2-7; CDR3 protein: ASSLAPGSSYEQY
V gene: TRBV29-1; J gene: TRBJ2-7; CDR3 protein: SVGTGSYEQY
V gene: TRBV2; J gene: TRBJ1-6; CDR3 protein: ASSEFGQGENSPLH
V gene: TRBV11-2; J gene: TRBJ1-1; CDR3 protein: ASSPDTNTEAF